A selection of T cell receptor beta chains follows, all from one sample in a study of T cell repertoires in cytomegalovirus infection. These receptors' antigens are unknown. In TCRdb, the reads were re-called with MiXCR into one record per CDR3 protein. The profile shows over 95,000 distinct CDR3 sequences, 30% to 35% of them singletons. Specimen: CD8+ T cells from cultured PBMCs, collected from culture after CMV antigen stimulation. Every receptor here comes from a human donor in good health (CMV status not recorded). Some clones in this sample may be carry-over from other donors' samples. Both conserved end residues are part of each CDR3. A D gene is named only where the DNA matches it firmly. Part of the rows lack a size; the others show once, few, many or a class for expanded clones.

d_gene	abundance	v_gene	j_gene	CDR3nt	CDR3aa
.	few	TRBV12-3/TRBV12-4	TRBJ2-1	TGTGCCAGCAGTTTAGCCTCGGACTACAGCCGAGACAATGAGCAGTTCTTC	CASSLASDYSRDNEQFF
.	.	TRBV6-2/TRBV6-3	TRBJ1-1	TGTGCCAGCAGTGCCTCCGGATGGACTGAAGCTTTCTTT	CASSASGWTEAFF
.	few	TRBV4-1	TRBJ1-2	TGCGCCAGCAGCCAATCAACCGAACAGGGATTGCTCAATGGCTACACCTTC	CASSQSTEQGLLNGYTF
.	few	TRBV4-1	TRBJ1-5	TGCGCCAGCAGTTCGACAGGAGATAGCAATCAGCCCCAGCATTTT	CASSSTGDSNQPQHF
TRBD1	.	TRBV7-9	TRBJ2-1	TGTGCCAGCAGCCCCCGATCCGACAGGGGGCCCTACAATGAGCAGTTCTTC	CASSPRSDRGPYNEQFF
TRBD1	many	TRBV12-3/TRBV12-4	TRBJ1-5	TGTGCCAGCAGCCAAGCGCATGATGGGACAGGTCATCAGCCCCAGCATTTT	CASSQAHDGTGHQPQHF
TRBD1	few	TRBV7-9	TRBJ2-5	TGTGCCAGCAGCTTCCGAGGACAGGGGTTCGAGACCCAGTACTTC	CASSFRGQGFETQYF
.	.	TRBV3-1	TRBJ1-5	TGTGCCAGCAGCCCCGGAGGGGGGACCTTGGGCAATCAGCCCCAGCATTTT	CASSPGGGTLGNQPQHF
TRBD1	.	TRBV7-9	TRBJ1-1	TGTGCCAGCAGCTTCGGGACAGGGAAGACTGAAGCTTTCTTT	CASSFGTGKTEAFF
.	.	TRBV7-2	TRBJ2-2	TGTGCCAGCAGCGATACAGGGTTATCCGGGGAGCTGTTTTTT	CASSDTGLSGELFF
.	many	TRBV7-2	TRBJ1-3	TGTGCCAGCAGCGTACGACAGTGGTTCTCAGGAAACACCATATATTTT	CASSVRQWFSGNTIYF
TRBD1	.	TRBV20-1	TRBJ1-2	TGCAGTGCTAGAGTCCCCAAGACAGGGACCTATGGCTACACCTTC	CSARVPKTGTYGYTF
.	.	TRBV15	TRBJ2-1	TGTGCCACCAGCAGAGTTGGCCGGGACTTATACAATGAGCAGTTCTTC	CATSRVGRDLYNEQFF
.	many	TRBV4-2	TRBJ2-1	TGTGCCAGCAGCGACCCTAGGGACGGGGGTCATGAGCAGTTCTTC	CASSDPRDGGHEQFF
TRBD1	.	TRBV6-6	TRBJ1-5	TGTGCCAGCAGTTCACGACAGGGCAAGCCCCAGCATTTT	CASSSRQGKPQHF
TRBD1	many	TRBV7-2	TRBJ2-6	TGTGCCAGCAGCTTGCCGCCGGGACAGGGGGCGTATGCTGGGGCCAACGTCCTGACTTTC	CASSLPPGQGAYAGANVLTF
TRBD1	.	TRBV7-6	TRBJ1-6	TGTGTCAGCAGGGGAGACAGGGTGGATTCACCCCTCCACTTT	CVSRGDRVDSPLHF
.	medium-sized	TRBV4-1	TRBJ2-3	TGCGCCAGCAGCCAAGTAGTGGCGGTCACAGATACGCAGTATTTT	CASSQVVAVTDTQYF
.	few	TRBV7-9	TRBJ1-1	TGTGCCAGCAGCAACGGCCTACAGGGAAACACTGAAGCTTTCTTT	CASSNGLQGNTEAFF
TRBD1	.	TRBV7-6	TRBJ2-7	TGTGCCAGCAGCTTAGCGCATGGGACAGTTTACGAGCAGTACTTC	CASSLAHGTVYEQYF
TRBD2	.	TRBV6-2/TRBV6-3	TRBJ2-3	TGTGCCAGCGAGCTAGCGGGGGGGCTAGATACGCAGTATTTT	CASELAGGLDTQYF
.	few	TRBV7-2	TRBJ1-2	TGTGCCAGCAGCTTAGTACACAAAACCCCCCAGCGGGACTATGGCTACACCTTC	CASSLVHKTPQRDYGYTF
.	.	TRBV28	TRBJ1-2	TGTGCCAGCAGTTTATCGCAGGGAACAGGCTACACCTTC	CASSLSQGTGYTF
TRBD1	few	TRBV7-9	TRBJ1-2	TGTGCCAGCAGCTTAGGGGGACAGGAATTCGGAGGCTACACCTTC	CASSLGGQEFGGYTF
.	many	TRBV4-1	TRBJ1-1	TGCGCCAGCAGCCAAGATTGGATCTGGGCAGAGATGAACACTGAAGCTTTCTTT	CASSQDWIWAEMNTEAFF
TRBD2	many	TRBV7-2	TRBJ2-3	TGTGCCAGCAGCTTAGCGGGCCGACTAGCGGGGGGCCCATCAAGCACAGATACGCAGTATTTT	CASSLAGRLAGGPSSTDTQYF
.	.	TRBV6-1	TRBJ1-1	TGTGCCAGCAGTGAAGCGGGCCAGGCGAACACTGAAGCTTTCTTT	CASSEAGQANTEAFF
TRBD1	.	TRBV15	TRBJ2-1	TGTGCCACCAGCCCTCGACAGGGGCTCAACAATGAGCAGTTCTTC	CATSPRQGLNNEQFF
.	.	TRBV7-6	TRBJ1-2	TGTGCCAGCAGCTTAGCGGGCGGCACCTATGGCTACACCTTC	CASSLAGGTYGYTF
.	few	TRBV4-2	TRBJ1-4	TGTGCCAGCAGCCAAGGACAGCTAACTAATGAAAAACTGTTTTTT	CASSQGQLTNEKLFF
.	few	TRBV7-2	TRBJ2-1	TGTGCCAGCAGCTGGACCGACATAGAGCAGTTCTTC	CASSWTDIEQFF
.	.	TRBV7-9	TRBJ1-1	TGTGCCAGCAGCTTAGCGAGCCAGGGCTCCACTGAAGCTTTCTTT	CASSLASQGSTEAFF
.	many	TRBV7-2	TRBJ2-7	TGTGCCAGCAGCTTAGCAAGGACGTCGGGTGGCGAGCAGTACTTC	CASSLARTSGGEQYF
TRBD1	.	TRBV6-1	TRBJ1-6	TGTGCCAGCAGGACTCGTACAGGGGGCATCTCACCCCTCCACTTT	CASRTRTGGISPLHF
TRBD1	few	TRBV5-1	TRBJ1-5	TGCGCCAGCAGCTTAACCGGGACAGGACATCAGCCCCAGCATTTT	CASSLTGTGHQPQHF
TRBD1	.	TRBV6-2/TRBV6-3	TRBJ1-1	TGTGCCAGCAGTGATCCGACAGGGATGAACACTGAAGCTTTCTTT	CASSDPTGMNTEAFF
TRBD1	.	TRBV9	TRBJ1-2	TGTGCCAGCAGCGTAGGGTTACAGGGGGACTATGGCTACACCTTC	CASSVGLQGDYGYTF
TRBD1	few	TRBV6-5	TRBJ1-2	TGTGCCAGCAGTTCGGGACAGGGAAGGAGATACACCTTC	CASSSGQGRRYTF
.	.	TRBV10-3	TRBJ2-3	TGTGCCATCAGTGCCCTTGGTATGAGGGTAGCGCAGTATTTT	CAISALGMRVAQYF
.	.	TRBV4-2	TRBJ1-1	TGTGCCAGCAGCCAAGATCGATGGGGGATCGCTGAAGCTTTCTTT	CASSQDRWGIAEAFF
.	.	TRBV5-6	TRBJ2-1	TGTGCCAGCAGCTTCGGTTCCTACAATGAGCAGTTCTTC	CASSFGSYNEQFF
.	.	TRBV7-2	TRBJ2-7	TGTGCCAGCAGCTTAGGGGCCGGGGCGCACCCCTACGAGCAGTACTTC	CASSLGAGAHPYEQYF
.	.	TRBV12-3/TRBV12-4	TRBJ1-2	TGTGCCAGCAGTTTCCCTAACTATGGCTACACCTTC	CASSFPNYGYTF
.	many	TRBV7-6	TRBJ2-7	TGTGCCAGCAGCTTACGGACGGGGAGGGAGCAGTACTTC	CASSLRTGREQYF
TRBD1	.	TRBV2	TRBJ1-5	TGTGCCGGCGGGACAGACCTCAATCAGCCCCAGCATTTT	CAGGTDLNQPQHF
TRBD1	few	TRBV12-3/TRBV12-4	TRBJ1-5	TGTGCCAGCAGTAAGACAGGGCCGGGTCAGCCCCAGCATTTT	CASSKTGPGQPQHF
.	.	TRBV12-5	TRBJ1-2	TGTGCTAGTGGTTTTTCAGGGAGCGTTCTATACGACTATGGCTACACCTTC	CASGFSGSVLYDYGYTF
TRBD1	few	TRBV6-1	TRBJ1-5	TGTGCCAGCAGATTGGGACAGAGCAATCAGCCCCAGCATTTT	CASRLGQSNQPQHF
.	once	TRBV6-1	TRBJ2-2	TGTGCCAGCAGCCCCTATCGCACCCCAGGGGCCGGGGAGCTGTTTTTT	CASSPYRTPGAGELFF
TRBD1	.	TRBV20-1	TRBJ2-5	TGCAGTGCTAGGCGCGGCGGGACAGGGATCGGAGAGACCCAGTACTTC	CSARRGGTGIGETQYF
TRBD1	.	TRBV29-1	TRBJ2-3	TGCAGCGTTGAAAAAGGGACAGACACAGATACGCAGTATTTT	CSVEKGTDTDTQYF
.	.	TRBV12-3/TRBV12-4	TRBJ1-1	TGTGCCAGCAGGGTAGACAGCCTCACTGAAGCTTTCTTT	CASRVDSLTEAFF
.	.	TRBV4-1	TRBJ1-2	TGCGCCAGCAGCCAAGATTCCACCGGACACTATGGCTACACCTTC	CASSQDSTGHYGYTF